This T cell receptor (beta chain) was found in a study of cytomegalovirus exposure and HLA in healthy donors. J lost 4 bases, V lost 0 bases, and 11 bases had no gene match. There are 18 residues in the CDR3. Germline CDR1 and CDR2: ENHRY and SYGVKD. On this clone itself: Its antigen remains unidentified.

The study ran its PCR with 60 Vbeta and 13 Jbeta primers. Only in-frame clones appear in the TCRdb table, and some are missing; sequencing was by immunoSEQ multiplex PCR. The sample shows 80,000 or so clones, roughly 63% of them seen only once. The study's findings and limits: CMV antigen specificity was confirmed in vitro for three CMV-associated chains. An analysis that came later showed most CMV-associated TCR beta chains appearing HLA-restricted. Common viral pathogens (according to a later analysis) appeared linked to several of the most significant clusters. Many donors shared some public TCRs, even though most TCR sequences were rare.

The sequenced sample was PBMCs. The TCR originated in a man aged 25-45 years in good health and CMV-seropositive. This chain connects TRBV10-3 to TRBJ2-3; 9 bases agree with TRBD2. The CDR3 spells CAISESKKAGGSPDTQYF. CDR3 nucleotide sequence: TGTGCCATCAGTGAGTCTAAAAAGGCGGGGGGGTCTCCAGATACGCAGTATTTT.